The 31 T cell receptor beta chains below all came from one sample that was sequenced in a study of blood T cell repertoires in COVID-19. Sequencing was performed with immunoSEQ multiplex PCR; in TCRdb, only in-frame clones are kept and a portion is missing. The sample records 330,000 or so clones, approximately 87% being singletons. The source material was PBMCs or T cells enriched from blood (not recorded which). Receptors were obtained from a man aged 35-49 years in a cohort exposed to, infected with or recovered from COVID-19 (not recorded which).

J is TRBJ1-1 and V is TRBV5-1; D is uncertain. The CDR3 is 12 amino acids. Trimming cost V 1 base and J 6 bases, with 7 bases left between them. CDR1 is SGHRS, CDR2 YFSETQ, per germline. The CDR3, as DNA: TGCGCCAGCAGCTTGAATTTCGCTGAAGCTTTCTTT. Its protein product is CASSLNFAEAFF.

V and J are TRBV27 and TRBJ2-7; D is possibly TRBD2 (6 bases). V lost 6 bases and J lost 0, with 21 bases in between. There are 17 residues in the CDR3. Germline V gene data show CDR1 as MNHEY and CDR2 as SMNVEV (reference sequence). The CDR3 DNA sequence: TGTGCCAGCAGCTACACCCCAGGAGGGTCGGGCTCCTACGAGCAGTACTTC. It translates to CASSYTPGGSGSYEQYF.

This sequence joins TRBV2 and TRBJ1-2; 8 bases fit TRBD1. The CDR3 length is 14 residues. Germline V lookup: CDR1 SNHLY, CDR2 FYNNEI. Trimming took 4 bases from V and 8 from J; bases not matched to a gene: 9. CDR3: CASSVAGQGQGYTF. The CDR3, as DNA: TGTGCCAGCAGTGTAGCCGGACAGGGACAAGGCTACACCTTC.

This chain connects TRBV6-5 to TRBJ2-2; no firm D call. Germline CDR1 reads MNHEY; CDR2 reads SVGAGI. With 0 bases removed from V and 4 bases from J, the gap between germline ends came to 6 bases. The CDR3 is 14 amino acids. The chain's CDR3 is CASSYSGITGELFF. The CDR3 bases are TGTGCCAGCAGTTACTCCGGTATCACCGGGGAGCTGTTTTTT.

Details on this clone: This sample also contains other DNA sequences that code for the same CDR3. The gene calls are TRBV4-1 and TRBJ2-7, with 10 nucleotides matching TRBD2. This CDR3 is built from 15 residues. CDR1 is MGHRA and CDR2 is YSYEKL in the germline V gene. Losses at the gene ends were 1 base for V and 7 bases for J; bases not matched to a gene: 7. The CDR3 protein is CASSQGLAGVGEQYF. The CDR3 nucleotides are TGCGCCAGCAGCCAAGGGCTAGCGGGAGTGGGAGAGCAGTACTTC.

The rearrangement joins TRBV19 to TRBJ2-3; 9 bases match TRBD2. This CDR3 region has 13 residues. J was trimmed by 6 bases and V by 6 bases; bases with no gene match: 4. The germline V gene has CDR1 LNHDA and CDR2 SQIVND (reference sequence). CDR3 DNA sequence: TGTGCCAGTAGGTTTAGCGGGAGTGATACGCAGTATTTT. It is translated as CASRFSGSDTQYF.

The V and J genes are TRBV4-1 and TRBJ2-3; 8 bases are a match to TRBD1. Germline V gives CDR1 MGHRA, CDR2 YSYEKL. CDR3 length: 17 amino acids. Trimming removed 0 bases from V and 3 bases from J; junction bases left unmatched: 8. Here the CDR3 reads CASSQDTAGGMTDTQYF. In DNA form, the CDR3 reads TGCGCCAGCAGCCAAGATACGGCAGGGGGCATGACAGATACGCAGTATTTT.

As regards this clone: The sample has other DNA sequences that encode this CDR3 too. CDR3 DNA: TGTGCCAGCAGCCAGAGGGTATACGAGCAGTACTTC. This codes for CASSQRVYEQYF. This chain joins TRBV3-1 (or the pseudogene TRBV3-2) and TRBJ2-7; D perhaps matches TRBD2 (5 bases). The CDR3 extends over 12 amino acids. Germline V gives CDR1 LGHDT, CDR2 YNNKEL (reference sequence). The V gene lost 3 bases and the J gene lost 4 bases, with 7 bases spanning the gap.

The chain couples TRBV19 to TRBJ1-5; D is unclear. CDR1 LNHDA and CDR2 SQIVND come from the germline V gene (reference sequence). Trimming shortened V by 5 bases and J by 3 bases, and 14 bases separated the two germline ends. The CDR3 has 15 residues. The CDR3 spells CASSFRGFDNQPQHF. The CDR3 coding sequence is TGTGCCAGTAGTTTCCGGGGTTTTGACAATCAGCCCCAGCATTTT.

The genes are TRBV10-3 and TRBJ2-7, with TRBD1 as a possible D gene (6 bases). Trimming took 6 bases from V and 0 from J, leaving 15 bases between them. This CDR3 has 15 residues. CDR1 and CDR2 (germline): ENHRY, SYGVKD. CDR3 in DNA: TGTGCCATCAGGGAAGGGGGAACATCCTCCTACGAGCAGTACTTC. The encoded protein is CAIREGGTSSYEQYF.

The V and J genes are TRBV7-2 and TRBJ2-1; TRBD2 might be the D (6 bases). V was pared by 5 bases and J by 4 bases, with 12 bases between. Germline CDR1 and CDR2: SGHTA and FQGNSA. The CDR3 runs 14 residues. The CDR3 region is CASSPPGLYNEQFF. The CDR3 DNA is TGTGCCAGCAGCCCCCCCGGACTATACAATGAGCAGTTCTTC.

The chain is built from TRBV18 and TRBJ2-3; TRBD1 is a possible D gene (6 bases). Germline loops: CDR1 KGHSH, CDR2 LQKENI. V was cut by 3 bases and J by 3 bases, with 10 bases left in between. The CDR3 is 14 amino acids. The CDR3 spells CASSPTGWTDTQYF. The CDR3 region has the DNA TGTGCCAGCTCACCCACAGGGTGGACAGATACGCAGTATTTT. The whole variable domain, remainder taken from reference TRBV18 and TRBJ2-3, is NAGVMQNPRHLVRRRGQEARLRCSPMKGHSHVYWYRQLPEEGLKFMVYLQKENIIDESGMPKERFSAEFPKEGPSILRIQQVVRGDSAAYFCASSPTGWTDTQYFGPGTRLTVL.

This clone was seen more than once but under ten times. The chain couples TRBV6-1 to TRBJ2-1; D possibly corresponds to TRBD2 (5 bases). V was cut by 2 bases and J by 0 bases, with 11 bases left in between. Germline V gene data show CDR1 as MNHNS and CDR2 as SASEGT. The CDR3 covers 16 residues. The CDR3 protein is CASSEIGGPSYNEQFF. The DNA for the CDR3 is TGTGCCAGCAGTGAAATTGGAGGTCCCTCCTACAATGAGCAGTTCTTC.

This clone was counted a single time. V usage is TRBV28 and J usage is TRBJ2-7; 10 bases are a match to TRBD2. The CDR3 covers 17 residues. J was trimmed by 2 bases and V by 5 bases; bases with no gene match: 12. CDR1 is MDHEN and CDR2 is SYDVKM in the germline V gene. CDR3 sequence (DNA): TGTGCCAGCAGTCACTACCCCGGACTAGCGGAGACCTACGAGCAGTACTTC. Amino acid sequence: CASSHYPGLAETYEQYF.

The table lists this clone with a few counts. Other nucleotide sequences from this sample produce the same CDR3. The V gene is TRBV6-1, the J gene TRBJ2-7, with no clear D. The germline V gene has CDR1 MNHNS and CDR2 SASEGT. V was cut by 3 bases and J by 3 bases, with 3 bases left in between. The CDR3 length is 11 residues. The CDR3: CASSDNYEQYF. The CDR3 coding sequence is TGTGCCAGCAGTGACAACTACGAGCAGTACTTC.

This chain connects TRBV9 to TRBJ2-2; 7 bases are shared with TRBD2. The CDR3 length is 14 residues. CDR1 SGDLS and CDR2 YYNGEE come from the germline V gene. V lost 2 bases to trimming and J lost 6 bases; unmatched junction nucleotides: 4. DNA of the CDR3: TGTGCCAGCAGCGTGAGTAGCGGGCCCGGGGAGCTGTTTTTT. As protein: CASSVSSGPGELFF.

This sequence joins TRBV27 and TRBJ2-3, with D perhaps TRBD1 (5 bases). The CDR3 spans 16 residues. The V end lost 8 bases, the J end lost 0 bases, and 18 bases lay between the germline ends. Germline V gene sequence: CDR1 MNHEY, CDR2 SMNVEV (reference sequence). CDR3 DNA sequence: TGTGCCAGCGGGGCTGATGACAGTGCTAGCACAGATACGCAGTATTTT. It specifies CASGADDSASTDTQYF.

J is TRBJ2-7 and V is TRBV7-9; tentatively, D is TRBD2 (5 bases). Germline-derived CDR1 and CDR2 are SEHNR and FQNEAQ (reference sequence). The CDR3 totals 15 residues. Trimming stripped 6 bases from V and 0 bases from J, with 15 bases between. The CDR3 nucleotides read TGTGCCAGCAGGGGCAGCGGAGCCAACTCCTACGAGCAGTACTTC. This translates into CASRGSGANSYEQYF.

The chain carries TRBV4-1 and TRBJ2-1; 9 nucleotides agree with TRBD1. The junction had 10 bases not matched to a gene; V was cut back by 3 bases and J by 7 bases. The CDR3 covers 16 residues. Germline V gives CDR1 MGHRA, CDR2 YSYEKL. The CDR3 nucleotides are TGCGCCAGCAGCCACGTCGGGACAGGGTTCGGTAATGAGCAGTTCTTC. The encoded protein is CASSHVGTGFGNEQFF.

V is TRBV3-1 (or the pseudogene TRBV3-2) and J is TRBJ1-3; 8 nucleotides agree with TRBD1. The V segment lost 0 bases and the J segment 2 bases; nucleotides outside the gene matches: 9. This CDR3 is built from 18 residues. Per germline, CDR1 LGHDT and CDR2 YNNKEL (reference sequence). The DNA for the CDR3 is TGTGCCAGCAGCCAAGAAGTTTTGGACAGGGTAACTGGAAACACCATATATTTT. Translated: CASSQEVLDRVTGNTIYF.

The chain uses TRBV7-9 and TRBJ1-3; 8 bases agree with TRBD1. This CDR3 contains 15 residues. CDR1 SEHNR and CDR2 FQNEAQ come from the germline V gene (reference sequence). The J segment lost 8 bases and the V segment lost 6 bases, leaving 12 bases of the junction unmatched. CDR3 protein: CASRFGQGSWDTIYF. CDR3 sequence (DNA): TGTGCCAGCAGATTCGGACAGGGTAGTTGGGACACCATATATTTT.

There are a few counts of this clone. This chain joins TRBV15 and TRBJ1-2; the D gene is possibly TRBD1 (5 bases). The germline gives CDR1 LNHNV, CDR2 YYDKDF (reference sequence). This CDR3 contains 13 residues. V lost 2 bases and J 4 bases, leaving 8 bases between the germline ends. The CDR3 loop is CATSRQGPYGYTF. The CDR3, as DNA: TGTGCCACCAGCAGACAGGGCCCCTATGGCTACACCTTC.

This chain links TRBV19 with TRBJ1-5; 7 bases match TRBD1. J was trimmed by 0 bases and V by 5 bases; bases with no gene match: 7. The CDR3 runs 16 residues. CDR1 is LNHDA and CDR2 is SQIVND in the germline V gene (reference sequence). CDR3 in DNA: TGTGCCAGTAGTGGCAGGGGGTTGGATAGCAATCAGCCCCAGCATTTT. Amino acids: CASSGRGLDSNQPQHF.

V is TRBV19 and J is TRBJ2-3, with 8 bases aligning to TRBD1. The germline V gene encodes CDR1 LNHDA and CDR2 SQIVND (reference sequence). CDR3 size: 14 residues. V gave up 7 bases and J gave up 3 bases; unmatched junction bases: 6. The CDR3 DNA is TGTGCCAGTATCAGGGGGCTACCAACAGATACGCAGTATTTT. Amino acids: CASIRGLPTDTQYF.

This chain connects TRBV9 to TRBJ2-1; D is possibly TRBD2 (6 bases). Trimming took off 2 bases at V and 0 bases at J, with 18 bases between the two ends. This CDR3 has 18 amino acids. Germline V gene data show CDR1 as SGDLS and CDR2 as YYNGEE. The CDR3 bases are TGTGCCAGCAGCGTGGGGTTTGCGGCGGGGAGCTCCTACAATGAGCAGTTCTTC. This sequence encodes CASSVGFAAGSSYNEQFF. Filled out from reference TRBV9 and TRBJ2-1, the complete variable domain reads DSGVTQTPKHLITATGQRVTLRCSPRSGDLSVYWYQQSLDQGLQFLIQYYNGEERAKGNILERFSAQQFPDLHSELNLSSLELGDSALYFCASSVGFAAGSSYNEQFFGPGTRLTVL.

The rearrangement uses TRBV5-1 and TRBJ1-4; 7 bases line up with TRBD1. The germline gives CDR1 SGHRS, CDR2 YFSETQ. The CDR3 consists of 14 residues. The J segment lost 4 bases and the V segment lost 5 bases, leaving 5 bases of the junction unmatched. Here the CDR3 reads CASSRTGVNEKLFF. CDR3 sequence (DNA): TGCGCCAGCAGTCGGACAGGAGTTAATGAAAAACTGTTTTTT.

The chain employs TRBV4-1 and TRBJ2-1, with D perhaps matching TRBD1 (5 bases). Germline lookup yields CDR1 MGHRA and CDR2 YSYEKL. Trimming cost V 0 bases and J 6 bases, with 6 bases left between them. The CDR3 spans 13 residues. CDR3 in amino acids: CASSQDQGNEQFF. DNA of the CDR3: TGCGCCAGCAGCCAAGATCAGGGCAATGAGCAGTTCTTC.

The gene calls are TRBV5-4 and TRBJ1-2; 7 bases line up with TRBD1. The V gene end was trimmed by 0 bases and the J gene end by 4 bases; junction bases not matched to a gene: 9. The CDR3 spans 16 residues. Germline loops: CDR1 SGHNT, CDR2 YYREEE (reference sequence). The CDR3 here is CASSLEGARNSYGYTF. CDR3 coding DNA: TGTGCCAGCAGCTTGGAGGGGGCCCGGAACAGCTATGGCTACACCTTC.

V gene TRBV5-4 combines with J gene TRBJ2-5; 10 bases align to TRBD1. CDR1 and CDR2 from the germline V gene are SGHNT and YYREEE (reference sequence). Unmatched junction bases numbered 6, after V lost 3 bases and J lost 4 bases. The CDR3 consists of 15 residues. Here the CDR3 reads CASSWRQGARETQYF. The CDR3 DNA reads as TGTGCCAGCAGCTGGAGACAGGGGGCGCGAGAGACCCAGTACTTC.

V gene TRBV5-4 combines with J gene TRBJ2-7; 8 bases fit TRBD2. From germline, CDR1 is SGHNT and CDR2 YYREEE (reference sequence). This CDR3 region has 15 residues. V shed 1 base, J shed 0 bases, and the junction held 3 bases outside the gene matches. The CDR3 DNA is TGTGCCAGCAGCTTGAAGCGGGAGTCCTCCTACGAGCAGTACTTC. It is translated as CASSLKRESSYEQYF. The full variable domain, completed using reference TRBV5-4 and TRBJ2-7, is ETGVTQSPTHLIKTRGQQVTLRCSSQSGHNTVSWYQQALGQGPQFIFQYYREEENGRGNFPPRFSGLQFPNYSSELNVNALELDDSALYLCASSLKRESSYEQYFGPGTRLTVT.

The CDR3: CASRGQGDYEQYF. In nucleotides, the CDR3 is TGTGCCAGCAGGGGACAGGGGGATTACGAGCAGTACTTC. V usage is TRBV27 and J usage is TRBJ2-7; 11 bases fit TRBD1. The CDR3 length is 13 residues. The ends lost 6 bases at V and 4 bases at J; junction bases unmatched: 2. The germline V gene has CDR1 MNHEY and CDR2 SMNVEV (reference sequence).